The clone carrying this T cell receptor (beta chain) was observed at least ten times. What it binds is unknown. V lost 2 bases to trimming and J lost 6 bases, with 11 bases between them. The CDR3 totals 14 residues. The germline CDR1 and CDR2 sequences are SGHTA and FQGTGA. These data belong to a study of T cells in Graves' hyperthyroidism and ophthalmopathy. Amplification yielded TCR beta CDR3 regions, with RNA transcripts as the source. RT-PCR in the first round (using the HTBI primer set) targeted the TCR CDR3. TCRdb re-called the multiplex PCR reads through MiXCR, storing one row per CDR3 protein. The sample has 300,000 to 400,000 distinct CDR3 sequences, roughly an eighth seen once; the top ten hold 9.2%. Absence of ophthalmopathy progression within 18 months defined stable Graves' hyperthyroidism. Patients aged 18 to 65 had newly diagnosed hyperthyroidism lasting under 2 months. The authors obtained PBMCs from roughly 9.7 ml of fresh peripheral blood.

Regarding the study as a whole: Blood samples included most of the expanded thyroid clonotypes exceeding 0.001.

The chain combines TRBV7-3 with TRBJ1-5, with a possible D match to TRBD1 (5 bases). Specimen: blood. The receptor was isolated from a woman aged 18-35 years with Graves' hyperthyroidism. The CDR3 protein is CASSLPGVAQPQHF. CDR3 bases: TGTGCCAGCAGCTTACCGGGGGTGGCTCAGCCCCAGCATTTT.